This T cell receptor beta chain was recovered during a study of cytomegalovirus exposure and HLA in healthy donors. Study results and caveats: It was reported that the classifier diagnosed cytomegalovirus status with high specificity and sensitivity in both the original and validation cohorts. Immune exposure data for these donors was limited to CMV serostatus.

Germline CDR1 reads MNHEY; CDR2 reads SMNVEV (reference sequence). The CDR3 length is 12 residues. Trimming took off 10 bases at V and 8 bases at J, with 15 bases between the two ends. 60 Vbeta and 13 Jbeta primers were used in PCR. Produced via immunoSEQ multiplex PCR; TCRdb's table is partial and in-frame only. This sample has approximately 54,000 clones, with 82% found just once. Concerning this clone itself: The antigen is unknown.

V gene TRBV27 combines with J gene TRBJ2-1, with D hard to call. Specimen: PBMCs. This receptor was taken from a young woman in good health and CMV-seronegative. The CDR3 DNA reads as TGTGCCACCTGGGCCGCTCCTGATGAGCAGTTCTTC. Its translation is CATWAAPDEQFF.